These 24 T cell receptor beta chains were all obtained from the same sample, sequenced in a study of OX40 agonist ivuxolimab in advanced cancers. Only in-frame clones appear in the TCRdb table, and some are missing; sequencing was by immunoSEQ multiplex PCR. The table records 98,000 or so clones, 94% of them present only once. The source material was CD4+ or CD8+ T cells sorted from blood, sampled in a trial of the OX40 agonist ivuxolimab. Receptors were obtained from an adult with an advanced solid tumor such as melanoma, head and neck, liver or kidney cancer.

This chain joins TRBV5-1 and TRBJ1-2; TRBD1 matches 8 bases. CDR3 size: 14 residues. Per the germline V gene, CDR1 is SGHRS and CDR2 is YFSETQ. J was trimmed by 8 bases and V by 3 bases; bases with no gene match: 9. CDR3 residues: CASSSDRAARGYTF. In DNA form, the CDR3 reads TGCGCCAGCAGCTCGGACAGGGCGGCGAGAGGCTACACCTTC.

The genes are TRBV27 and TRBJ2-3; the D call may be TRBD1 or TRBD2 (5 bases each). There are 13 residues in the CDR3. Trimming removed 5 bases at V and 12 bases at J, with 18 bases between. CDR1 is MNHEY and CDR2 is SMNVEV in the germline V gene (reference sequence). CDR3 bases: TGTGCCAGCAGTCCTACCGGGACCTACCAACAGTATTTT. Protein: CASSPTGTYQQYF.

The chain carries TRBV19 and TRBJ2-1, with 8 nucleotides matching TRBD2. CDR3 length: 17 amino acids. Per germline, CDR1 LNHDA and CDR2 SQIVND (reference sequence). J lost 1 base, V lost 4 bases, and 9 bases had no gene match. CDR3 sequence: CASSTPGSGVSYNEQFF. CDR3 DNA: TGTGCCAGTAGTACCCCGGGTAGCGGGGTTTCCTACAATGAGCAGTTCTTC.

This clone was found once. The V gene is TRBV18, the J gene TRBJ1-1, with a possible D match to TRBD1 (5 bases). Trimming stripped 6 bases from V and 3 bases from J, with 11 bases between. This CDR3 has 13 amino acids. Per the germline V gene, CDR1 is KGHSH and CDR2 is LQKENI. The CDR3 reads CASSYGRDTEAFF. The CDR3 bases are TGTGCCAGCTCCTACGGCAGGGACACTGAAGCTTTCTTT.

The chain is built from TRBV6-1 and TRBJ1-5; no definite D call. This CDR3 is built from 13 residues. Germline V CDR1 and CDR2: MNHNS, SASEGT. V was trimmed by 7 bases and J by 5 bases, leaving 12 bases between them. The CDR3 bases are TGTGCCAGCACCCACGACGGTTATCAGCCCCAGCATTTT. Translated, it gives CASTHDGYQPQHF.

This clone was seen only a few times. This chain's CDR3 is CASSQDLKETQYF. CDR3 in DNA: TGTGCCAGCAGCCAAGATTTAAAAGAGACCCAGTACTTC. The chain joins TRBV4-2 to TRBJ2-5; D is undetermined. The CDR3 has 13 amino acids. CDR1 and CDR2 (germline): LGHNA, YNFKEQ. V lost 0 bases to trimming and J lost 3 bases, with 5 bases between them.

The chain joins TRBV5-8 to TRBJ1-2; 7 positions match TRBD1. V shed 4 bases and J 12 bases; nucleotides not matched to a gene: 12. CDR3 length: 13 amino acids. Germline V gives CDR1 SGHTS, CDR2 YDEGEE. This CDR3 reads CASSNPWRGGDTF. CDR3 DNA: TGTGCCAGCAGCAACCCTTGGAGAGGGGGCGACACCTTC.

The chain has TRBV7-9 and TRBJ2-5; D remains ambiguous. The germline V gene has CDR1 SEHNR and CDR2 FQNEAQ (reference sequence). Deletions cut 5 bases from V and 0 bases from J, with 10 bases between. This CDR3 comprises 14 residues. CDR3 protein: CASSRRRDQETQYF. The CDR3 DNA sequence: TGTGCCAGCAGCCGGAGACGGGACCAAGAGACCCAGTACTTC.

This chain joins TRBV18 and TRBJ2-7, with D maybe TRBD1 (6 bases). This CDR3 has 14 residues. Per germline, CDR1 KGHSH and CDR2 LQKENI. V lost 0 bases to trimming and J lost 2 bases, with 8 bases between them. Written as DNA, the CDR3 is TGTGCCAGCTCACCACCGACAGGAGCCTACGAGCAGTACTTC. It specifies CASSPPTGAYEQYF.

The genes are TRBV27 and TRBJ1-2; D remains unclear. The germline V gene encodes CDR1 MNHEY and CDR2 SMNVEV (reference sequence). The CDR3 loop spans 14 amino acids. Trimming left V 5 bases short and J 8 bases short, with 18 bases between. The CDR3 DNA reads TGTGCCAGCAGTCTACCAAAGGGAGGAGGAGGCTACACCTTC. Translated, it gives CASSLPKGGGGYTF.

This sequence joins TRBV5-6 and TRBJ1-5; 8 bases map to TRBD1. The J segment lost 5 bases and the V segment lost 3 bases, leaving 4 bases of the junction unmatched. The CDR3 is 14 residues long. The germline gives CDR1 SGHDT, CDR2 YYEEEE. The CDR3 DNA is TGTGCCAGCAGCTCCGGACAGGGAGATCAGCCCCAGCATTTT. This translates into CASSSGQGDQPQHF.

The chain uses TRBV7-2 and TRBJ1-2; D ambiguous. The CDR3 loop spans 13 amino acids. V was cut by 3 bases and J by 0 bases, with 5 bases left in between. From germline, CDR1 is SGHTA and CDR2 FQGNSA. The CDR3 is CASSFGANYGYTF. CDR3 coding DNA: TGTGCCAGCAGCTTCGGAGCTAACTATGGCTACACCTTC.

The gene calls are TRBV5-4 and TRBJ2-5; D ambiguous. This CDR3 has 15 residues. V was clipped by 4 bases and J by 2 bases, with 15 bases between them. Germline values: CDR1 SGHNT, CDR2 YYREEE (reference sequence). In nucleotides, the CDR3 is TGTGCCAGCAGCCAGGAGAGCGATTTACAAGAGACCCAGTACTTC. It specifies CASSQESDLQETQYF.

This chain joins TRBV2 and TRBJ2-3; 8 positions match TRBD2. V was pared by 6 bases and J by 0 bases, with 2 bases of the junction left unmatched. CDR3 length: 14 residues. The germline CDR1 and CDR2 sequences are SNHLY and FYNNEI. The CDR3 DNA follows: TGTGCCAGCAGGGTAGCGGGGAGCACAGATACGCAGTATTTT. This gives the protein CASRVAGSTDTQYF.

This clone was counted once. The chain combines TRBV6-1 with TRBJ2-1; TRBD2 agrees at 11 bases. CDR1 is MNHNS, CDR2 SASEGT, per germline. J lost 0 bases, V lost 6 bases, and 7 bases had no gene match. The CDR3 runs to 17 residues. The CDR3 DNA sequence: TGTGCCAGCAGAGAACTAGCGGGGGCCCCCTCCTACAATGAGCAGTTCTTC. Its translation is CASRELAGAPSYNEQFF.

This rearrangement joins TRBV7-9 to TRBJ1-1; tentatively, D is TRBD1 (6 bases). Per the germline V gene, CDR1 is SEHNR and CDR2 is FQNEAQ (reference sequence). The germline V and J ends were trimmed by 5 bases and 4 bases, with 14 bases remaining between them. This CDR3 has 14 amino acids. CDR3 region: CASSPGGAGTEAFF. The CDR3 coding sequence is TGTGCCAGCAGCCCCGGGGGGGCGGGCACTGAAGCTTTCTTT.

V and J are TRBV7-2 and TRBJ1-1; D remains ambiguous. CDR1 and CDR2 from the germline V gene are SGHTA and FQGNSA. CDR3 length equals 15 residues. V lost 1 base and J 0 bases, leaving 9 bases between the germline ends. DNA for the CDR3: TGTGCCAGCAGCTTAGGTGCAGGTTTGAACACTGAAGCTTTCTTT. It is translated as CASSLGAGLNTEAFF.

The gene calls are TRBV11-2 and TRBJ2-5, with D uncertain. The germline V gene has CDR1 SGHAT and CDR2 FQNNGV. The CDR3 extends over 12 amino acids. Trimming left V 5 bases short and J 0 bases short, with 4 bases between. CDR3 protein: CASSPYQETQYF. CDR3 bases: TGTGCCAGCAGCCCGTACCAAGAGACCCAGTACTTC.

The chain carries TRBV7-6 and TRBJ2-7, with 10 bases that match TRBD1. V lost 1 base, J lost 3 bases, and 3 bases stayed unmatched. The CDR3 runs to 15 residues. Germline values: CDR1 SGHVS, CDR2 FNYEAQ. The CDR3 DNA is TGTGCCAGCAGCTTAGGGACAGGGGGATTCTACGAGCAGTACTTC. It translates to CASSLGTGGFYEQYF.

The V gene is TRBV5-5, the J gene TRBJ2-3; D ambiguous. Trimming took 0 bases from V and 0 from J, leaving 11 bases between them. CDR3 length: 16 amino acids. Germline V CDR1 and CDR2: SGHKS, YYEKEE (reference sequence). The CDR3 region has the DNA TGTGCCAGCAGCTTGGCCTCCTTTGGGAGCACAGATACGCAGTATTTT. Translation: CASSLASFGSTDTQYF.

This chain joins TRBV19 and TRBJ2-2; TRBD2 matches 9 bases. After removal of 5 bases from V and 4 bases from J, the junction contained 5 bases not matched to a gene. The CDR3 has 15 amino acids. Per germline, CDR1 LNHDA and CDR2 SQIVND (reference sequence). The CDR3 sequence is CASSPSGTSTGELFF. DNA of the CDR3: TGTGCCAGTAGTCCTAGCGGGACGAGCACCGGGGAGCTGTTTTTT.

The V gene is TRBV7-6, the J gene TRBJ2-1; the match to TRBD1 covers 9 bases. With 1 base clipped from V and 0 bases from J, the junction kept 4 bases outside the gene matches. Germline loops: CDR1 SGHVS, CDR2 FNYEAQ. The CDR3 runs 17 residues. CDR3 nucleotide sequence: TGTGCCAGCAGCTTAGGTCCGACAGGGGGCTCCTACAATGAGCAGTTCTTC. Amino acids: CASSLGPTGGSYNEQFF. Variable domain in full (rest from reference TRBV7-6 and TRBJ2-1): GAGVSQSPRYKVTKRGQDVALRCDPISGHVSLYWYRQALGQGPEFLTYFNYEAQQDKSGLPNDRFSAERPEGSISTLTIQRTEQRDSAMYRCASSLGPTGGSYNEQFFGPGTRLTVL.

This chain links TRBV27 with TRBJ2-7; D unclear. CDR1 is MNHEY, CDR2 SMNVEV, per germline (reference sequence). The ends were cut back, 3 bases at V and 0 bases at J, with 9 bases in the middle. This CDR3 region has 14 residues. CDR3 DNA: TGTGCCAGCAGTTTTGGCAGATTCTCCTACGAGCAGTACTTC. Translating gives CASSFGRFSYEQYF.

V usage is TRBV5-4 and J usage is TRBJ2-6, with TRBD1 identical over 8 bases. V dropped 0 bases and J dropped 1; count of bases not matched to a gene: 3. Per the germline V gene, CDR1 is SGHNT and CDR2 is YYREEE (reference sequence). The CDR3 sequence is 17 residues long. DNA for the CDR3: TGTGCCAGCAGCTTGGGGGACAGGCGGTCTGGGGCCAACGTCCTGACTTTC. Amino acid sequence: CASSLGDRRSGANVLTF.